This T cell receptor beta chain originates from a study of cytomegalovirus exposure and HLA in healthy donors. Per germline, CDR1 SGHVS and CDR2 FNYEAQ. Trimming removed 5 bases at V and 10 bases at J, with 16 bases between. This CDR3 contains 13 residues. Healthy bone marrow donors made up the donors. At collection, donors were nominally healthy, but unrecorded immune exposures were probable. In the PCR, 60 Vbeta and 13 Jbeta primers were used. Generated by immunoSEQ multiplex PCR, the TCRdb table keeps only in-frame clones and is missing some. The repertoire includes about 98,000 clones, 63% of them detected once, and about 4.5% sits in the top ten.

The V call is TRBV7-6, the J call TRBJ2-3; a possible D gene is TRBD2 (5 bases). This receptor was identified in a human donor in good health. Sequencing was carried out using PBMCs. The CDR3 reads CASSPPLGISQYF. CDR3 DNA: TGTGCCAGCAGCCCTCCACTAGGCATCTCGCAGTATTTT.